Following are 26 T cell receptor beta chains from one sample sequenced in a study of T cell repertoires in aging, cancer and after chemotherapy (dated by TCRdb to about 2019). Sequencer: Illumina MiSeq. Using a mixed TRB-A/B primer pool, multiplex touch-down PCR amplified rearranged TRB sequences covering the V, D and J segments. The public reads were reanalyzed by TCRdb: fastp trimming at Q25, MiXCR alignment, in-frame beta chains only. Rows merge per CDR3 protein into single entries with the most common DNA and genes. This sample comprises 350 to 450 distinct CDR3 sequences, roughly 18% of them detected only once. The ten most abundant clones make up almost 50% of the sample. Instead of sorted cells or RNA, genomic DNA extracted from peripheral blood served as the source for amplifying TCR beta rearrangements. Input material: blood. These receptor sequences come from a human donor with a solid tumor.

This clonotype is hyperexpanded within its sample. This rearrangement joins TRBV29-1 to TRBJ2-3; D ambiguous. This CDR3 is 12 amino acids long. V gave up 6 bases and J gave up 1 base, with 8 bases separating them. CDR1 is SQVTM and CDR2 is ANQGSEA in the germline V gene. CDR3 nucleotide sequence: TGCAGCGTACTCTTGGGCACAGATACGCAGTATTTT. The encoded protein is CSVLLGTDTQYF.

This clonotype is judged medium-sized. The chain carries TRBV6-1 and TRBJ1-5; D is perhaps TRBD1 (5 bases). This CDR3 has 20 amino acids. Trimming took off 7 bases at V and 4 bases at J, with 32 bases between the two ends. In germline, CDR1 is MNHNS, CDR2 SASEGT. Here the CDR3 reads CASKYSSAGGLRTLNQPQHF. The CDR3 DNA sequence: TGTGCCAGCAAGTATTCCAGCGCGGGGGGTCTACGGACGTTGAATCAGCCCCAGCATTTT.

By its share, this clonotype is large. The chain joins TRBV6-4 to TRBJ2-2; 9 bases are a match to TRBD1. The CDR3 runs 15 residues. J gave up 7 bases and V 5 bases, and 8 bases lay outside the gene matches. Germline-derived CDR1 and CDR2 are MRHNA and SNTAGT. CDR3: CASSSGTGIGGELFF. CDR3 DNA sequence: TGTGCCAGCAGTTCCGGGACAGGGATCGGCGGGGAGCTGTTTTTT.

The V call is TRBV5-4, the J call TRBJ2-7, with TRBD2 identical over 9 bases. The CDR3 spans 18 residues. Germline V gene lookup returns CDR1 SGHNT and CDR2 YYREEE (reference sequence). Trimming at V came to 1 base and at J to 0 bases, leaving 11 bases not matched to a gene. CDR3 in amino acids: CASSLSGRGGHSSYEQYF. Written as DNA, the CDR3 is TGTGCCAGCAGCTTGAGTGGGCGGGGGGGCCATTCCTCCTACGAGCAGTACTTC.

This clonotype ranks as medium-sized. The V call is TRBV28, the J call TRBJ1-6, with D possibly being TRBD1 (6 bases). Trimming stripped 7 bases from V and 5 bases from J, with 12 bases between. The CDR3 runs 14 residues. Germline V CDR1 and CDR2: MDHEN, SYDVKM. The CDR3 protein is CASNHRVNNSPLHF. CDR3 nucleotides: TGTGCCAGCAACCACAGGGTTAATAATTCACCCCTCCACTTT.

This clonotype is labeled as medium-sized. This sequence joins TRBV5-4 and TRBJ2-3; D gene ambiguous. This CDR3 has 12 residues. Trimming stripped 0 bases from V and 6 bases from J, with 5 bases between. Per the germline V gene, CDR1 is SGHNT and CDR2 is YYREEE (reference sequence). The CDR3, as DNA: TGTGCCAGCAGCTTGGATTCGGATACGCAGTATTTT. It encodes CASSLDSDTQYF. Together with reference TRBV5-4 and TRBJ2-3, the CDR3 gives the full variable domain: ETGVTQSPTHLIKTRGQQVTLRCSSQSGHNTVSWYQQALGQGPQFIFQYYREEENGRGNFPPRFSGLQFPNYSSELNVNALELDDSALYLCASSLDSDTQYFGPGTRLTVL.

This clonotype is termed large (0.1 to 1%). The chain combines TRBV19 with TRBJ2-1; 11 bases line up with TRBD2. The CDR3 has 15 residues. The trim removed 4 bases at V and 6 bases at J, leaving 5 bases unmatched. Germline V gene data show CDR1 as LNHDA and CDR2 as SQIVND (reference sequence). The CDR3 loop is CASSSPSGGTNEQFF. The CDR3 region has the DNA TGTGCCAGTAGTAGCCCTAGCGGGGGGACCAATGAGCAGTTCTTC.

By proportion, this clonotype is hyperexpanded (1% or more). J is TRBJ2-3 and V is TRBV29-1; 7 bases agree with TRBD2. The CDR3 length is 13 residues. V gave up 3 bases and J gave up 7 bases; unmatched junction bases: 7. The germline V gene encodes CDR1 SQVTM and CDR2 ANQGSEA. The CDR3 protein is CSVEGGGTHTQYF. The CDR3 nucleotides are TGCAGCGTTGAGGGGGGGGGGACGCATACGCAGTATTTT.

By share, this clonotype ranks as large. The rearrangement uses TRBV18 and TRBJ1-5; the D is unclear. Germline CDR1 reads KGHSH; CDR2 reads LQKENI. Trimming stripped 3 bases from V and 3 bases from J, with 9 bases between. The CDR3 covers 14 residues. The CDR3 sequence is CASSPQGYNQPQHF. DNA for the CDR3: TGTGCCAGCTCACCGCAAGGTTACAATCAGCCCCAGCATTTT.

This clonotype is labeled medium-sized. The gene calls are TRBV5-1 and TRBJ1-3; possibly TRBD1 for D (5 bases). V lost 0 bases to trimming and J lost 4 bases, with 11 bases between them. CDR3 length equals 15 residues. Germline CDR1 and CDR2: SGHRS and YFSETQ. The CDR3: CASSLDGTVGNTIYF. CDR3 DNA: TGCGCCAGCAGCTTGGACGGGACGGTCGGAAACACCATATATTTT.

This clonotype is deemed large. The chain recombines TRBV6-1 with TRBJ1-2; 7 bases line up with TRBD1. V shed 2 bases, J shed 4 bases, and the junction held 16 bases outside the gene matches. Germline V lookup: CDR1 MNHNS, CDR2 SASEGT. The CDR3 spans 18 residues. The CDR3 coding sequence is TGTGCCAGCAGTGAATGGTATGGGGGACAGATATCTTTCTATGGCTACACCTTC. It yields the protein CASSEWYGGQISFYGYTF.

Judged by abundance, this clonotype is large. At one of its ends the junction is not consistent with the germline gene, which may arise from a read error. V is TRBV5-4 and J is TRBJ2-1; 13 bases line up with TRBD2. The CDR3 is made up of 12 amino acids. Germline V lookup: CDR1 SGHNT, CDR2 YYREEE (reference sequence). The CDR3 region has the DNA TGTGCCAGCAGCCAGGGACTAGCGGGGACCCACTTC. This translates into CASSQGLAGTHF.

This clonotype is large. The CDR3 DNA follows: TGTGCCAGCAGCCTCGGACAGTTGATCGGGGAGCTGTTTTTT. Its translation: CASSLGQLIGELFF. This chain uses TRBV7-9 with TRBJ2-2; perhaps TRBD1 as D (6 bases). This CDR3 comprises 14 residues. Trimming took 5 bases from V and 7 from J, leaving 14 bases between them. CDR1 is SEHNR and CDR2 is FQNEAQ in the germline V gene (reference sequence).

Relative to its sample, this clonotype is medium-sized (0.01 to 0.1%). V and J are TRBV7-9 and TRBJ1-1; D might be TRBD1 (5 bases). This CDR3 is built from 16 residues. Per germline, CDR1 SEHNR and CDR2 FQNEAQ (reference sequence). V lost 5 bases and J lost 3, with 19 bases in between. The CDR3 bases are TGTGCCAGCAGCCCTGCGGGGGGACGCGCGTACACTGAAGCTTTCTTT. Translated: CASSPAGGRAYTEAFF.

Relative to its sample, this clonotype is medium-sized. This rearrangement joins TRBV5-4 to TRBJ1-1; D gene uncertain. Trimming shortened V by 3 bases and J by 1 base, and 25 bases separated the two germline ends. This CDR3 spans 19 amino acids. CDR1 is SGHNT, CDR2 YYREEE, per germline (reference sequence). The CDR3 DNA reads TGTGCCAGCAGCTCGGGTCCTGCCGGGAAACCGTACCGGAACACTGAAGCTTTCTTT. Translated: CASSSGPAGKPYRNTEAFF.

This clonotype is large (0.1 to 1%) in the sample. This sequence joins TRBV5-4 and TRBJ2-7; D uncertain. The CDR3 extends over 14 amino acids. The V end was cut by 0 bases, the J end by 3 bases, with 10 bases between. Germline CDR1 reads SGHNT; CDR2 reads YYREEE (reference sequence). CDR3 sequence (DNA): TGTGCCAGCAGCTTGGATCCGGGCCTCTACGAGCAGTACTTC. Protein sequence: CASSLDPGLYEQYF.

This clonotype is judged large. The chain couples TRBV12-3 or TRBV12-4 to TRBJ1-5; 10 positions match TRBD1. J lost 0 bases, V lost 0 bases, and 11 bases had no gene match. The CDR3 sequence is 20 residues long. The CDR3 nucleotides are TGTGCCAGCAGTTTAGCCCTGGGACAGGGGAGCCAATATAGCAATCAGCCCCAGCATTTT. Translation: CASSLALGQGSQYSNQPQHF.

This clonotype rates as medium-sized (0.01 to 0.1%). The rearrangement uses TRBV20-1 and TRBJ1-5; no firm D call. Per the germline V gene, CDR1 is DFQATT and CDR2 is SNEGSKA (reference sequence). The V gene lost 0 bases and the J gene lost 4 bases, with 16 bases spanning the gap. This CDR3 is 16 amino acids long. The CDR3 DNA sequence: TGCAGTGCTAGAGATCCCCGGGTATCTGGTAATCAGCCCCAGCATTTT. Its translation: CSARDPRVSGNQPQHF.

This clonotype is large by share. The gene calls are TRBV27 and TRBJ2-1; either TRBD1 or TRBD2 may fit D (5 bases each). The CDR3 is 13 amino acids. The V and J ends lost 3 bases and 5 bases respectively, with 8 bases between them. CDR1 and CDR2 from the germline V gene are MNHEY and SMNVEV (reference sequence). The CDR3 reads CASSFGADNEQFF. The DNA of the CDR3 is TGTGCCAGCAGTTTCGGGGCGGACAATGAGCAGTTCTTC.

This chain links TRBV5-8 with TRBJ2-7; no firm D call. The ends were cut back, 1 base at V and 4 bases at J, with 21 bases in the middle. This CDR3 spans 17 amino acids. Germline loops: CDR1 SGHTS, CDR2 YDEGEE. For the CDR3, the DNA is TGTGCCAGCAGCTTGTCTAGGTGGGTAGGGCAACGATACGAGCAGTACTTC. Translation gives CASSLSRWVGQRYEQYF.

This clonotype is large (0.1 to 1%) within its sample. The V and J genes are TRBV10-3 and TRBJ1-2, with D hard to call. Trimming removed 6 bases from V and 8 bases from J, with 10 bases in between. This CDR3 contains 11 residues. Germline CDR1 ENHRY, CDR2 SYGVKD. The CDR3 spells CAIRGQWGYTF. Written as DNA, the CDR3 is TGTGCCATCAGAGGTCAGTGGGGCTACACCTTC.

By proportion, this clonotype is large. V and J are TRBV12-3 or TRBV12-4 and TRBJ1-1, with 7 positions matching TRBD1. This CDR3 is 13 amino acids long. J gave up 4 bases and V 5 bases, and 4 bases lay outside the gene matches. In DNA form, the CDR3 reads TGTGCCAGCAGTCAGGGACAGACCACTGAAGCTTTCTTT. Its protein product is CASSQGQTTEAFF.

This clonotype is judged large. V gene TRBV29-1 combines with J gene TRBJ2-1; D may correspond to TRBD1 or TRBD2 (5 bases each). V lost 5 bases to trimming and J lost 5 bases, with 10 bases between them. Germline V gene lookup returns CDR1 SQVTM and CDR2 ANQGSEA. The CDR3 is made up of 12 amino acids. The CDR3 DNA follows: TGCAGCGTTTGGAGAGGGGACAATGAGCAGTTCTTC. This sequence encodes CSVWRGDNEQFF.

This chain connects TRBV6-4 to TRBJ2-2; TRBD1 agrees at 8 bases. The V and J ends lost 6 bases and 1 base, in that order; junction bases with no gene match: 7. The CDR3 has 16 residues. Germline V gene data show CDR1 as MRHNA and CDR2 as SNTAGT. CDR3 coding DNA: TGTGCCAGCAGACCCACAGGGGGTGTGAACACCGGGGAGCTGTTTTTT. It yields the protein CASRPTGGVNTGELFF.

This clonotype counts as medium-sized. The chain's CDR3 is CASSPLSDGQPQHF. The CDR3, as DNA: TGTGCCAGCAGCCCGCTTTCCGACGGTCAGCCCCAGCATTTT. This sequence joins TRBV11-2 and TRBJ1-5; no clear D. V lost 5 bases, J lost 6 bases, and 14 bases lay in between. CDR1 and CDR2 (germline): SGHAT, FQNNGV. This CDR3 spans 14 amino acids.

In its sample, this clonotype is large. The chain is built from TRBV20-1 and TRBJ2-6; no firm D call. The germline gives CDR1 DFQATT, CDR2 SNEGSKA (reference sequence). V dropped 3 bases and J dropped 0 bases, with 6 bases sitting between them. The CDR3 runs 14 residues. CDR3 coding DNA: TGCAGTGCTAGGCCTATCTCTGGGGCCAACGTCCTGACTTTC. Its protein is CSARPISGANVLTF.